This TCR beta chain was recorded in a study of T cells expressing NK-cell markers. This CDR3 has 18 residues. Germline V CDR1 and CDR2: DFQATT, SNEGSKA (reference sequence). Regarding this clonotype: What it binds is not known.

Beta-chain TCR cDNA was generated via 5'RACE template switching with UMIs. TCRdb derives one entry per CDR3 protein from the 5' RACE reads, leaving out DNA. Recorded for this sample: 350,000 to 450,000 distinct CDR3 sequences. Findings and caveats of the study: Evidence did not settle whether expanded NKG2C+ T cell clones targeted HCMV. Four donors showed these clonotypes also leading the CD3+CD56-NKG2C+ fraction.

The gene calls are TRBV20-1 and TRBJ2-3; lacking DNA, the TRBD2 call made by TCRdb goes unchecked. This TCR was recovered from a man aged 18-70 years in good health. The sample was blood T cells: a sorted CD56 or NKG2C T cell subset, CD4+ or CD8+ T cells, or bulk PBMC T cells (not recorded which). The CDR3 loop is CSARDRGGFVQRTDTQYF.